This TCR beta chain was profiled in a study of cytomegalovirus exposure and HLA in healthy donors. About the study: From donors who were HLA-typed, an early data release held around 80 million unique TCRs. Study results and caveats: Listed as cytomegalovirus-associated were more than 150 TCR beta chains.

PCR primers comprised 60 Vbeta and 13 Jbeta primers. Using immunoSEQ multiplex PCR, the repertoire was profiled, and TCRdb retains in-frame clones only, with some absent. Of 150,000 to 200,000 clones listed, 75% are singletons. This CDR3 comprises 10 residues. Germline values: CDR1 DFQATT, CDR2 SNEGSKA (reference sequence). Concerning this clone itself: Its specificity is unknown.

The chain has TRBV20-1 and TRBJ2-3; D unclear. The receptor was isolated from a man aged 18 to 35 in good health and CMV-seropositive. Sequencing was carried out using PBMCs. CDR3 loop: CRAMPDTQYF. The CDR3 nucleotides are TGCAGGGCCATGCCAGATACGCAGTATTTT.